The entry below describes one T cell receptor beta chain. The antigen remains unidentified. This specimen includes other DNA sequences encoding the same CDR3. The source of the sample is a study of T cell responses to AZD1222 COVID-19 vaccine. Study findings and constraints: Only after the peak T cell response were repertoires sampled. Epitopes outside B.1.351 and B.1.1.7 mutated regions reportedly drew nearly half of spike TCRs. Regions 160-218 and 743-854 dominated among vaccine-associated CD4 TCRs spanning spike. Clonal diversity was possibly underestimated, and the donors were mostly white British, with more females.

The germline V and J ends were trimmed by 0 bases and 0 bases, with 6 bases remaining between them. This CDR3 is 15 amino acids long. Germline V gives CDR1 MNHEY, CDR2 SVGAGI. Measured with immunoSEQ multiplex PCR; TCRdb has only the in-frame clones, and not every one. The sample holds fewer than 200,000 clones, 80% to 90% seen once. The source material was peripheral blood, sampled on day 0 of AZD1222 vaccination. The receptor comes from an adult in good health. This sequence joins TRBV6-5 and TRBJ1-5; no reliable D call. The CDR3 nucleotides read TGTGCCAGCAGTTACTCAGGAGATAGCAATCAGCCCCAGCATTTT. This gives the protein CASSYSGDSNQPQHF.